The 26 T cell receptor beta chains reported below all come from one sample, sequenced in a study of blood T cells in healthy people across ages. Primers used in a second PCR of about 7 to 12 cycles were a sample-barcoded 5' primer and a J-beta primer mix. TCRdb analysed the 5' RACE reads with MiXCR anew, one entry per CDR3 protein. This sample has roughly 1,500,000 distinct CDR3 sequences, with almost 35% found just once. Source material: blood. These receptor sequences come from a woman aged 25 to 45 in good health.

In this sample, this clonotype turned up a few times. This chain connects TRBV4-1 to TRBJ2-1; D perhaps matches TRBD1 (5 bases). Germline-derived CDR1 and CDR2 are MGHRA and YSYEKL. CDR3 size: 15 residues. The germline V and J ends were trimmed by 1 base and 2 bases, with 9 bases remaining between them. As DNA, the CDR3 is TGCGCCAGCAGCCAAGCGATACAGGCCTACAATGAGCAGTTCTTC. This encodes CASSQAIQAYNEQFF.

The genes are TRBV6-5 and TRBJ2-3; TRBD2 matches at 8 bases. J lost 5 bases, V lost 2 bases, and 6 bases had no gene match. This CDR3 has 15 amino acids. CDR1 MNHEY and CDR2 SVGAGI come from the germline V gene. Here the CDR3 DNA reads TGTGCCAGCAGTTACCGAGCGGGAGTGGTAGATACGCAGTATTTT. This encodes CASSYRAGVVDTQYF.

The genes are TRBV15 and TRBJ2-1; D might be TRBD2 (7 bases). V was pared by 1 base and J by 4 bases, with 20 bases between. The germline V gene encodes CDR1 LNHNV and CDR2 YYDKDF (reference sequence). The CDR3 totals 18 residues. The CDR3 reads CATSRGGGRARPYNEQFF. The DNA of the CDR3 is TGTGCCACCAGCAGAGGGGGGGGCAGGGCGAGACCTTACAATGAGCAGTTCTTC.

The chain carries TRBV20-1 and TRBJ2-1; no reliable D call. CDR1 is DFQATT, CDR2 SNEGSKA, per germline (reference sequence). The CDR3 is 14 amino acids. V was pared by 0 bases and J by 2 bases, with 8 bases between. Written as DNA, the CDR3 is TGCAGTGCTAGAGATCTAGAAGCCTACAATGAGCAGTTCTTC. This gives the protein CSARDLEAYNEQFF.

This clonotype was counted a few times. This chain links TRBV4-1 with TRBJ2-1; TRBD2 might be the D (6 bases). V lost 0 bases to trimming and J lost 4 bases, with 13 bases between them. The CDR3 is 16 residues long. Germline V gives CDR1 MGHRA, CDR2 YSYEKL. In DNA, the CDR3 is TGCGCCAGCAGCCAAGATTTATCGGGAGCTTACAATGAGCAGTTCTTC. This encodes CASSQDLSGAYNEQFF.

The V call is TRBV6-5, the J call TRBJ1-2; the match to TRBD1 covers 8 bases. The length of the CDR3 is 14 residues. Trimming removed 5 bases from V and 4 bases from J; junction bases left unmatched: 6. Germline V gene data show CDR1 as MNHEY and CDR2 as SVGAGI. The CDR3 DNA reads TGTGCCAGCAGTCCGGTGACAGGGGCCTATGGCTACACCTTC. This gives the protein CASSPVTGAYGYTF.

This CDR3 is CASSQDSHLYNEQFF. The CDR3 coding sequence is TGCGCCAGCAGCCAGGACAGCCATTTGTACAATGAGCAGTTCTTC. The chain couples TRBV5-1 to TRBJ2-1; tentative D call: TRBD1 (6 bases). Trimming removed 4 bases at V and 4 bases at J, with 15 bases between. There are 15 residues in the CDR3. Germline V CDR1 and CDR2: SGHRS, YFSETQ.

The CDR3 nucleotides read TGTGCCAGCAGTTTTTGGGACACCGAGGGGTCCCTTTACGAGCAGTACTTC. It codes for CASSFWDTEGSLYEQYF. V usage is TRBV27 and J usage is TRBJ2-7, with a tentative D call TRBD1 (6 bases). The CDR3 is 17 residues long. V was shortened by 3 bases and J by 4 bases, with 22 bases between the two germline ends. Germline V CDR1 and CDR2: MNHEY, SMNVEV (reference sequence).

This clonotype was recorded at least ten times. V is TRBV5-1 and J is TRBJ2-7, with 7 positions matching TRBD2. Per the germline V gene, CDR1 is SGHRS and CDR2 is YFSETQ. V shed 4 bases, J shed 2 bases, and the junction held 6 bases outside the gene matches. The CDR3 contains 14 residues. The CDR3 DNA reads TGCGCCAGCAGCCCTGGGGGGGGGACCTACGAGCAGTACTTC. Residues: CASSPGGGTYEQYF.

The V call is TRBV7-9, the J call TRBJ2-7; 7 bases map to TRBD2. The assigned J gene may be wrong: the sequence end matches TRBJ2-5 better. The CDR3 consists of 16 residues. The germline gives CDR1 SEHNR, CDR2 FQNEAQ (reference sequence). The CDR3, as DNA: TGTGCCAGCAGCTTAGATGGGCCAGCGGGACAAGAGACCCAGTACTTC. The encoded protein is CASSLDGPAGQETQYF.

This chain links TRBV28 with TRBJ2-5; possible D gene TRBD2, 5 bases. CDR1 MDHEN and CDR2 SYDVKM come from the germline V gene. With 1 base removed from V and 1 base from J, the gap between germline ends came to 10 bases. This CDR3 region has 15 residues. DNA of the CDR3: TGTGCCAGCAGTTTATTAGCGTACCTCCAAGAGACCCAGTACTTC. Translated, it gives CASSLLAYLQETQYF. Supplemented by reference TRBV28 and TRBJ2-5, the full variable domain reads DVKVTQSSRYLVKRTGEKVFLECVQDMDHENMFWYRQDPGLGLRLIYFSYDVKMKEKGDIPEGYSVSREKKERFSLILESASTNQTSMYLCASSLLAYLQETQYFGPGTRLLVL.

The chain uses TRBV2 and TRBJ2-3; the D gene is possibly TRBD2 (5 bases). Trimming shortened V by 5 bases and J by 8 bases, and 11 bases separated the two germline ends. The CDR3 contains 12 residues. Germline lookup yields CDR1 SNHLY and CDR2 FYNNEI. CDR3 bases: TGTGCCAGCAGTCCGACTATAGGTACGCAGTATTTT. This gives the protein CASSPTIGTQYF.

The chain uses TRBV18 and TRBJ1-2; 7 bases are shared with TRBD1. With V trimmed by 8 bases and J by 3 bases, 9 bases remained unmatched. The CDR3 sequence is 14 residues long. From germline, CDR1 is KGHSH and CDR2 LQKENI. The CDR3 loop reads CASESRGKDYGYTF. The CDR3 nucleotides read TGTGCCAGCGAATCCAGGGGGAAGGACTATGGCTACACCTTC.

The chain has TRBV12-3 or TRBV12-4 and TRBJ2-2; D unclear. This CDR3 is built from 15 residues. The V end was cut by 4 bases, the J end by 6 bases, with 15 bases between. CDR3 nucleotide sequence: TGTGCCAGCAGTTATCGATTAGCTTGGTCCGGGGAGCTGTTTTTT. This gives the protein CASSYRLAWSGELFF.

V is TRBV20-1 and J is TRBJ1-2; no reliable D call. The V gene lost 0 bases and the J gene lost 5 bases, with 10 bases spanning the gap. CDR3 length: 13 residues. Per germline, CDR1 DFQATT and CDR2 SNEGSKA (reference sequence). The CDR3 DNA reads as TGCAGTGCTAGAGATCCCCGGGAGTATGGCTACACCTTC. The encoded protein is CSARDPREYGYTF.

The chain employs TRBV18 and TRBJ2-7; TRBD1 aligns across 11 bases. The CDR3 is 17 residues long. The J segment lost 0 bases and the V segment lost 2 bases, leaving 6 bases of the junction unmatched. Germline V gives CDR1 KGHSH, CDR2 LQKENI. CDR3 loop: CASSPRTGGKLSYEQYF. The CDR3 coding sequence is TGTGCCAGCTCACCAAGGACAGGGGGCAAACTCTCCTACGAGCAGTACTTC.

On this clonotype itself: The junction and the germline gene differ at one end; a read error may be behind it. The V and J genes are TRBV20-1 and TRBJ1-2; D perhaps matches TRBD1 (5 bases). The CDR3 extends over 13 amino acids. Per the germline V gene, CDR1 is DFQATT and CDR2 is SNEGSKA (reference sequence). DNA for the CDR3: TGCAGTGCTAGAGTCCAGGGAGACTATGGCTGCACCTTC. Translating gives CSARVQGDYGCTF.

The gene calls are TRBV30 and TRBJ1-4; no clear D. From germline, CDR1 is GTSNPN and CDR2 SVGIG (reference sequence). This CDR3 region has 13 residues. CDR3 residues: CTTLGLTNEKLFF. The CDR3 bases are TGTACGACCCTAGGACTTACTAATGAAAAACTGTTTTTT.

The rearrangement joins TRBV4-1 to TRBJ2-3; 14 nucleotides align to TRBD2. Germline trimming cut 1 base from V and 5 bases from J; bases unmatched to any gene: 8. The CDR3 runs to 18 residues. The germline CDR1 and CDR2 sequences are MGHRA and YSYEKL. The chain's CDR3 is CASSQASTSGGAKDTQYF. In nucleotides, the CDR3 is TGCGCCAGCAGCCAAGCTTCGACTAGCGGGGGGGCCAAAGATACGCAGTATTTT.

The rearrangement links TRBV20-1 to TRBJ2-3; a possible D gene is TRBD2 (5 bases). This CDR3 region has 17 residues. V dropped 2 bases and J dropped 0 bases, with 18 bases sitting between them. CDR1 DFQATT and CDR2 SNEGSKA come from the germline V gene (reference sequence). CDR3 DNA: TGCAGTGCTAGATCACCTTCCAGAGCGGCTAGCACAGATACGCAGTATTTT. It is translated as CSARSPSRAASTDTQYF.

The chain employs TRBV3-1 and TRBJ2-7; the match to TRBD2 covers 11 bases. CDR1 and CDR2 from the germline V gene are LGHDT and YNNKEL (reference sequence). The CDR3 has 19 residues. After removal of 1 base from V and 3 bases from J, the junction contained 14 bases not matched to a gene. DNA of the CDR3: TGTGCCAGCAGCCAAGTTCCGACTAGCGGGACCGCGGGGGTCTACGAGCAGTACTTC. This gives the protein CASSQVPTSGTAGVYEQYF.

The rearrangement uses TRBV2 and TRBJ2-5; possibly TRBD1 for D (5 bases). The CDR3 has 14 residues. Germline V CDR1 and CDR2: SNHLY, FYNNEI. Trimming pared 6 bases from V and 5 bases from J, leaving 16 bases between. The DNA of the CDR3 is TGTGCCAGCAGCCTGACTTTGGCAGGGGAGACCCAGTACTTC. This encodes CASSLTLAGETQYF.

The V call is TRBV4-1, the J call TRBJ1-2; D uncertain. The CDR3 sequence is 13 residues long. CDR1 is MGHRA and CDR2 is YSYEKL in the germline V gene. Trimming shortened V by 1 base and J by 3 bases, and 6 bases separated the two germline ends. In DNA form, the CDR3 reads TGCGCCAGCAGCCAAGGTCAATACTATGGCTACACCTTC. It encodes CASSQGQYYGYTF.

This clonotype was seen more than once but under ten times. Compared with germline, one end of the junction differs, possibly owing to a read error. The chain is built from TRBV24-1 and TRBJ2-2, with 8 bases fitting TRBD2. CDR1 and CDR2 from the germline V gene are KGHDR and SFDVKD. This CDR3 spans 16 amino acids. The CDR3 here is CATRPTSGQNTGERFF. In nucleotides, the CDR3 is TGTGCCACCAGGCCTACTAGCGGACAGAACACCGGGGAGCGGTTTTTT.

As DNA, the CDR3 is TGCAGTGCTCCGGGGAGGGCCCTAGATACAATACAAGAGACCCAGTACTTC. Its translation: CSAPGRALDTIQETQYF. The V call is TRBV20-1, the J call TRBJ2-5; 7 nucleotides align to TRBD2. The junction had 17 bases not matched to a gene; V was cut back by 5 bases and J by 2 bases. This CDR3 is 17 amino acids long. CDR1 and CDR2 from the germline V gene are DFQATT and SNEGSKA (reference sequence).

This clonotype occurred once. This chain uses TRBV20-1 with TRBJ1-2; TRBD1 is a possible D gene (6 bases). The CDR3 runs 14 residues. From germline, CDR1 is DFQATT and CDR2 SNEGSKA (reference sequence). Trimming pared 6 bases from V and 3 bases from J, leaving 17 bases between. CDR3 sequence reads: CSAPKGGSDYGYTF. The CDR3 nucleotides read TGCAGTGCCCCAAAAGGGGGATCGGACTATGGCTACACCTTC.